In its sample, the clone carrying this T cell receptor beta chain is medium-sized. Its antigen is undetermined. Germline V gives CDR1 GTSNPN, CDR2 SVGIG (reference sequence). The V end was cut by 4 bases, the J end by 2 bases, with 9 bases between. The CDR3 length is 14 residues. How the authors handled the data: Building a distant-metastasis classifier for papillary thyroid cancer drew on CDR3 differences across clinicopathological groups. TCRdb re-analyzed the PCR reads through MiXCR. The V and J calls shown here were made by TCRdb, not taken from the authors' results. The sample contains tens of thousands of clones, 12% of which appear only once. Every patient underwent thyroid surgery untreated. The sample comes from a study of metastatic and nonmetastatic thyroid tumors. About the research overall: Across peripheral blood and tumor or nodule tissue samples taken from malignant and benign thyroid patients, the repertoires were compared with one another. General observations from the study: TCR beta diversity was reportedly significantly higher in malignant thyroid tumors than benign nodules, in blood and tumor.

The material sequenced was blood. The chain carries TRBV30 and TRBJ2-6, with unresolved D. This clonotype was sampled from a male donor with papillary thyroid cancer or a benign thyroid nodule (not recorded which). Some clones in this sample may be carry-over from other donors' samples. Here the CDR3 DNA reads TGTGCCTGGAACCGGGCCCCTGGGGCCAACGTCCTGACTTTC. It yields the protein CAWNRAPGANVLTF.